The clone carrying this T cell receptor beta chain was seen only a few times. Its antigen remains unidentified. This sample stems from a study of glioma-infiltrating T cells. V lost 4 bases and J 5 bases, leaving 6 bases between the germline ends. Per germline, CDR1 SGHRS and CDR2 YFSETQ. This CDR3 has 11 amino acids. Amplification of TCR alpha and beta CDR3 regions from RNA used iRepertoire nested multiplex PCR. TCRdb used MiXCR to reprocess the multiplex PCR reads, holding one entry per CDR3 protein. Among about 130,000 distinct CDR3 sequences, roughly 24% were seen once, and the ten largest hold 12% to 15%. Study results and caveats: Non-neoplastic patients had below-expected tissue-blood divergence, while all gliomas exceeded expectation.

The TCR sequence derives from a human donor with low-grade glioma or glioblastoma, undergoing nonglioma brain surgery, or in good health (not recorded which). Sequencing was carried out using glioma tissue, nonneoplastic brain tissue, or PBMCs (not recorded which). The V call is TRBV5-1, the J call TRBJ2-5; D remains ambiguous. The CDR3 coding sequence is TGCGCCAGCAGCATAAAGGAGACCCAGTACTTC. Translating it yields CASSIKETQYF.